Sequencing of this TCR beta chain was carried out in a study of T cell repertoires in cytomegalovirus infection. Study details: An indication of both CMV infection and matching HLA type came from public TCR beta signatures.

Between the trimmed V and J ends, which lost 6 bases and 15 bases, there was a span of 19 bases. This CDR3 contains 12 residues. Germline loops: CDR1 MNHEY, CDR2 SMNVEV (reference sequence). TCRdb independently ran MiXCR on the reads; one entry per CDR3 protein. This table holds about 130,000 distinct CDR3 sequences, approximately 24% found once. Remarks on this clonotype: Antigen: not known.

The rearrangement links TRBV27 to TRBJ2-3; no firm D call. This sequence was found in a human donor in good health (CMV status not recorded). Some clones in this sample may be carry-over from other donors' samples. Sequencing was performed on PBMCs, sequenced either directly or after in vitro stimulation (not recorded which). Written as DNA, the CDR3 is TGTGCCAGCAGATCCCATCCCTTGGGTCTTTATTTT. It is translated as CASRSHPLGLYF.